This TCR beta chain stems from a study of Ad26.COV2.S vaccination and SARS-CoV-2 variants. Study results and limitations: Placebo recipients showed lower spike-specific TCR breadth than vaccinees.

This clone was recorded once. Its antigen remains unknown. Germline CDR1 reads MDHEN; CDR2 reads SYDVKM. The CDR3 extends over 16 amino acids. Unmatched junction bases numbered 4, after V lost 4 bases and J lost 0 bases. TCRdb keeps only in-frame clones here, not all; method: immunoSEQ multiplex PCR. In the table there are some 460,000 clones, about 89% of which are singletons. Treatment meaning: some 20 received Ad26.COV2.S at low or high dose, single or two shots; 5 received placebo; per-sample allocation not given. The samples date from day 63 after the first vaccine or placebo injection. Boston hosted the donor, who was an adult aged 18-55 years.

This chain uses TRBV28 with TRBJ2-1, with 9 bases matching TRBD2. The sample here was peripheral blood, taken in a trial of Ad26.COV2.S vaccine versus placebo. The sequence came from a person aged 18-60 years who received the Ad26.COV2.S COVID-19 vaccine or a placebo. The CDR3 region is CASSSLAGPSYNEQFF. CDR3 in DNA: TGTGCCAGCAGTTCCCTAGCGGGGCCCTCCTACAATGAGCAGTTCTTC.